These 2 T cell receptor beta chains originate from one sample sequenced in a study of T cells in Graves' hyperthyroidism and ophthalmopathy. Amplification yielded TCR beta CDR3 regions, with RNA transcripts as the source. During a first-round RT-PCR of the TCR CDR3, the HTBI primer set was used. MiXCR, run by TCRdb on the multiplex PCR reads, gives a single entry per CDR3 protein. Of hundreds of thousands of distinct CDR3 sequences listed, nearly 20% are singletons. What was sequenced was blood. The source of these receptors is a man aged 35 to 55 with Graves' ophthalmopathy.

The V gene is TRBV5-6, the J gene TRBJ2-2, with D perhaps TRBD2 (5 bases). Trimming removed 4 bases at V and 6 bases at J, with 7 bases between. Germline loops: CDR1 SGHDT, CDR2 YYEEEE. This CDR3 is 12 amino acids long. The CDR3 coding sequence is TGTGCCAGCAGCGCGGGTTCCGGGGAGCTGTTTTTT. It encodes CASSAGSGELFF.

The rearrangement links TRBV5-1 to TRBJ2-7; perhaps TRBD2 as D (6 bases). This CDR3 is built from 15 residues. Trimming removed 5 bases at V and 5 bases at J, with 20 bases between. The V gene's germline CDR1 is SGHRS and CDR2 YFSETQ. The CDR3 coding sequence is TGCGCCAGCAGGCTGAAGGGAACAAGGGAGGACGAGCAGTACTTC. Its translation: CASRLKGTREDEQYF.